This TCR beta chain was captured by sequencing in a study of cytomegalovirus exposure and HLA in healthy donors. This PCR relied on a set of 60 Vbeta primers and 13 Jbeta primers. Libraries were prepared by immunoSEQ multiplex PCR; TCRdb keeps only in-frame clonotypes and omits some of them. In the table there are around 170,000 clones, 65% to 85% of which are singletons. This CDR3 region has 15 residues. V shed 5 bases and J 4 bases; nucleotides not matched to a gene: 4. The germline gives CDR1 SGHNT, CDR2 YYREEE (reference sequence). This clone was picked up one time. Its target is unknown. Study-wide results and caveats: Versus the approximately 670-donor mean, an Asian-associated ancestry cluster reportedly showed fewer N-insertions in a later analysis. Later work found that TCR association rates differed between HLA loci; DRB1 had the most and HLA-C the fewest. Certain indistinguishable V segments, among them TRBV6-2 and TRBV6-3, were excluded.

The J gene is TRBJ2-1, the V gene TRBV5-4, with 12 bases fitting TRBD2. The sequence was obtained from a man in his 60s in good health and CMV-seronegative. The source material was PBMCs. This chain's CDR3 is CASRKLAGGYNEQFF. CDR3 in DNA: TGTGCCAGCAGAAAACTAGCGGGAGGATACAATGAGCAGTTCTTC.